One sample yielded the 5 T cell receptor beta chains listed below, sequenced in a study of blood T cell repertoires in COVID-19. Generated by immunoSEQ multiplex PCR, the TCRdb table keeps only in-frame clones and is missing some. The table includes about 150,000 clones, 60% to 85% detected once. Sequencing input: peripheral blood. The receptors stem from a man older than 75 with acute or convalescent COVID-19.

The chain couples TRBV6-5 to TRBJ1-1; the D gene is possibly TRBD1 (6 bases). Trimming left V 6 bases short and J 3 bases short, with 14 bases between. Germline-derived CDR1 and CDR2 are MNHEY and SVGAGI. The CDR3 has 14 amino acids. The DNA of the CDR3 is TGTGCCAGCAGCCGGACAGTTGGGGACACTGAAGCTTTCTTT. Encoded protein: CASSRTVGDTEAFF.

The CDR3 region has the DNA TGTGCCAGCTCACCCCGGACAGCCTCTCCATCTGGAAACACCATATATTTT. Amino acid sequence: CASSPRTASPSGNTIYF. The chain uses TRBV18 and TRBJ1-3, with a weak D call TRBD1 (6 bases). V was pared by 3 bases and J by 1 base, with 16 bases between. CDR3 size: 17 residues. From germline, CDR1 is KGHSH and CDR2 LQKENI.

This clone has a handful of counts. This chain links TRBV30 with TRBJ1-1; 9 positions match TRBD1. The ends lost 1 base at V and 2 bases at J; junction bases unmatched: 5. CDR1 is GTSNPN and CDR2 is SVGIG in the germline V gene (reference sequence). The CDR3 runs 15 residues. The chain's CDR3 is CAWSGSGQGNTEAFF. CDR3 DNA: TGTGCCTGGAGTGGTTCGGGACAGGGCAACACTGAAGCTTTCTTT.

The chain recombines TRBV2 with TRBJ1-1, with 10 bases fitting TRBD1. The CDR3 length is 14 residues. Germline values: CDR1 SNHLY, CDR2 FYNNEI. Trimming at V came to 5 bases and at J to 4 bases, leaving 4 bases not matched to a gene. CDR3 coding DNA: TGTGCCAGCAGTTTACGGACAGGGGGCACTGAAGCTTTCTTT. Translated: CASSLRTGGTEAFF.

Turning to this clone: The junction does not match germline at one end; this may be a read error. The V gene is TRBV5-6, the J gene TRBJ2-5, with a tentative D call TRBD2 (6 bases). Germline values: CDR1 SGHDT, CDR2 YYEEEE. This CDR3 region has 15 residues. CDR3 sequence (DNA): TGTGCCAGCAGCTTTCGGCCTAGCGTTCAAGGGACCCAGTACTTC. Its protein product is CASSFRPSVQGTQYF. Full variable domain (remainder filled in from reference TRBV5-6 and TRBJ2-5): DAGVTQSPTHLIKTRGQQVTLRCSPKSGHDTVSWYQQALGQGPQFIFQYYEEEERQRGNFPDRFSGHQFPNYSSELNVNALLLGDSALYLCASSFRPSVQGTQYFGPGTRLLVL.